Included here is one T cell receptor (beta chain) sequence, with context. The antigen is undetermined. Relative to the germline gene, one junction end is altered; a read error may explain this. Blood RNA was derived from unsorted whole blood, and germline DNA was extracted too. Patients showed chronic HBV infection and an absence of prior treatment. TCR beta cDNA was reverse-transcribed from about 500 ng of total RNA. The reaction used a constant-region primer and ProtoScript II reverse transcriptase. Three rounds of nested multiplex PCR with slightly modified ARM-PCR produced TCR beta libraries. Two initial PCR rounds of about 11 cycles each paired TRBV1-TRBV30 forward primers with a C-beta reverse primer. MiXCR was run by TCRdb on the multiplex PCR reads, yielding one entry per CDR3 protein. The sample lists roughly 330,000 distinct CDR3 sequences; almost 65% were seen once. These data come from a study of tumor-infiltrating lymphocytes in primary liver carcinoma. Study overall: Each sample had roughly 3.65 to 7.13 million productive TCRbeta reads regardless of tissue type.

Study-level points and caveats: In tumor-adjacent and tumor-blood pairs, overlap was lower than in tumor region pairs.

The CDR3 has 14 residues. Germline V gene sequence: CDR1 SGHAT, CDR2 FQNNGV. The sample taken for sequencing was peripheral blood. The clonotype originates from a middle-aged man with primary liver carcinoma and hepatitis B virus infection. The chain joins TRBV11-2 to TRBJ2-7; unclear D gene. The DNA for the CDR3 is TGTGCAAGCAGCTTAGGTCTCACAACCTACGAGCAGTACTTC. Residues: CASSLGLTTYEQYF.